These 8 T cell receptor beta chains originate from one sample sequenced in a study of vaccination effects on CD4 cells after COVID-19. No antigen has been assigned to these receptors. Sequencing in the ViraFEST assay came after antigen-specific CD4+ T cells had been expanded with viral peptide pools, which were used to stimulate PBMC. Subsequent to a culture period of less than twelve days, CD4+ T cells were isolated. The person had a PCR-confirmed SARS-CoV-2 infection during March to December 2020. The participants, recipients of two vaccine doses, got either BNT162b2 or mRNA-1273. The table came from immunoSEQ multiplex PCR; TCRdb's copy has only in-frame clones and leaves some out. The sample has about 18,000 clones; approximately 82% are singletons. The input for sequencing was CD4+ T cells from PBMCs cultured with SARS-CoV-2 spike peptides, taken after COVID-19 vaccination. These receptor sequences come from a human donor who had a prior SARS-CoV-2 infection.

V and J are TRBV5-1 and TRBJ2-7; TRBD2 matches 11 bases. V was clipped by 4 bases and J by 4 bases; unmatched bases: 7. The CDR3 is made up of 15 amino acids. Per the germline V gene, CDR1 is SGHRS and CDR2 is YFSETQ. The CDR3 DNA is TGCGCCAGCAGCCGCGGGACTAGCGGTGAATACGAGCAGTACTTC. It is translated as CASSRGTSGEYEQYF.

The V gene is TRBV6-5, the J gene TRBJ1-2; weak D call: TRBD1 (6 bases). CDR3 length: 15 amino acids. V lost 2 bases, J lost 4 bases, and 14 bases lay in between. The germline V gene encodes CDR1 MNHEY and CDR2 SVGAGI. CDR3 in amino acids: CASSYRDTRLYGYTF. CDR3 coding DNA: TGTGCCAGCAGTTACCGGGACACTCGGCTCTATGGCTACACCTTC.

V is TRBV7-9 and J is TRBJ2-7; no firm D call. CDR1 and CDR2 from the germline V gene are SEHNR and FQNEAQ (reference sequence). Between the trimmed V and J ends, which lost 3 bases and 5 bases, there was a span of 5 bases. CDR3 size: 11 residues. CDR3 in amino acids: CASSFSNEQYF. CDR3 in DNA: TGTGCCAGCAGCTTCAGTAACGAGCAGTACTTC.

The CDR3: CASSLAPDQPQHF. CDR3 nucleotides: TGCGCCAGCAGCTTGGCCCCGGATCAGCCCCAGCATTTT. The chain couples TRBV5-1 to TRBJ1-5, with D unclear. The CDR3 consists of 13 residues. V was cut by 0 bases and J by 5 bases, with 6 bases left in between. Germline CDR1 SGHRS, CDR2 YFSETQ.

This chain links TRBV6-1 with TRBJ2-3; D is uncertain. Germline V gene sequence: CDR1 MNHNS, CDR2 SASEGT. The CDR3 length is 15 residues. Trimming removed 6 bases at V and 2 bases at J, with 15 bases between. CDR3 amino acids: CASRRGTNPTDTQYF. CDR3 bases: TGTGCCAGCAGGCGCGGAACTAACCCCACAGATACGCAGTATTTT.

CDR3 coding DNA: TGTGCCAGCAGTTACCTCGGGGTCGGGGAGACCCAGTACTTC. Its translation: CASSYLGVGETQYF. The V call is TRBV6-2 or TRBV6-3, the J call TRBJ2-5, with D perhaps matching TRBD2 (5 bases). The CDR3 covers 14 residues. V was trimmed by 2 bases and J by 5 bases, leaving 12 bases between them. The germline gives CDR1 MNHEY, CDR2 SVGEGT.

The chain combines TRBV5-1 with TRBJ2-4; D is perhaps TRBD1 or TRBD2 (5 bases each). The CDR3 runs to 14 residues. Trimming stripped 4 bases from V and 7 bases from J, with 15 bases between. The germline V gene has CDR1 SGHRS and CDR2 YFSETQ. CDR3 amino acids: CASSPGTEGNIQYF. CDR3 sequence (DNA): TGCGCCAGCAGCCCTGGGACGGAAGGGAACATTCAGTACTTC.

This clone is labeled as medium-sized. The chain carries TRBV7-6 and TRBJ2-3; 9 bases match TRBD2. The CDR3 runs 17 residues. V trimming: 3 bases; J trimming: 6 bases; junction bases outside the gene matches: 13. CDR1 SGHVS and CDR2 FNYEAQ come from the germline V gene. This CDR3 is CASSLGAGGPLFDTQYF. The CDR3 DNA reads as TGTGCCAGCAGCTTGGGGGCGGGGGGGCCTTTGTTCGATACGCAGTATTTT.